The next 32 T cell receptor beta chains were all read from a single sample in a study of blood T cell repertoires in COVID-19 (TCRdb year 2020). The receptor library was made with the immunoSEQ multiplex PCR assay. In TCRdb, the immuneACCESS table is reduced to in-frame sequences with V and J assigned. These tables do not hold every clone; where another copy was compared, an unresolved V gene accounts for under half, and the others remain unexplained. The sample table records approximately 140,000 clones; 84% of these occur just once. The leading ten clones occupy 3.4% of the sample. The sequenced sample consisted of PBMCs or T cells enriched from blood (not recorded which). These receptors were obtained from a woman between 45 and 65 years old with acute COVID-19.

This chain uses TRBV5-1 with TRBJ2-5, with a tentative D call TRBD1 (5 bases). The CDR3 loop spans 12 amino acids. Trimming pared 0 bases from V and 5 bases from J, leaving 5 bases between. Germline-derived CDR1 and CDR2 are SGHRS and YFSETQ. DNA of the CDR3: TGCGCCAGCAGCTTGGCAGGGGAGACCCAGTACTTC. The encoded protein is CASSLAGETQYF. Supplemented by reference TRBV5-1 and TRBJ2-5, the full variable domain reads KAGVTQTPRYLIKTRGQQVTLSCSPISGHRSVSWYQQTPGQGLQFLFEYFSETQRNKGNFPGRFSGRQFSNSRSEMNVSTLELGDSALYLCASSLAGETQYFGPGTRLLVL.

This clone was seen just once. The chain joins TRBV4-1 to TRBJ1-4; 10 bases are shared with TRBD1. Germline V lookup: CDR1 MGHRA, CDR2 YSYEKL. Unmatched junction bases numbered 9, after V lost 3 bases and J lost 8 bases. This CDR3 spans 16 amino acids. CDR3 sequence reads: CASSQTHSDRGEKLFF. As DNA, the CDR3 is TGCGCCAGCAGCCAGACCCATTCGGACAGGGGGGAAAAACTGTTTTTT.

This sequence joins TRBV18 and TRBJ2-5; maybe TRBD2 (6 bases). V lost 5 bases and J lost 2, with 15 bases in between. Germline CDR1 and CDR2: KGHSH and LQKENI. The CDR3 length is 15 residues. The CDR3 nucleotides are TGTGCCAGCTCATACCGGGACTCTACACAAGAGACCCAGTACTTC. Its translation is CASSYRDSTQETQYF.

The chain recombines TRBV7-9 with TRBJ2-7; TRBD2 aligns across 10 bases. Germline loops: CDR1 SEHNR, CDR2 FQNEAQ (reference sequence). The trim removed 5 bases at V and 2 bases at J, leaving 9 bases unmatched. There are 16 residues in the CDR3. Here the CDR3 reads CASSPPLAGTTYEQYF. The CDR3 region has the DNA TGTGCCAGCAGCCCACCACTAGCGGGAACGACCTACGAGCAGTACTTC.

This clone came up once. V is TRBV14 and J is TRBJ1-4; possibly TRBD1 for D (6 bases). The CDR3 extends over 15 amino acids. The germline gives CDR1 SGHDN, CDR2 FVKESK. The ends were cut back, 4 bases at V and 7 bases at J, with 16 bases in the middle. The CDR3 coding sequence is TGTGCCAGCAGCCCTAGGACAGCCGCAAGTGAAAAACTGTTTTTT. It translates to CASSPRTAASEKLFF.

V usage is TRBV11-2 and J usage is TRBJ2-1; possibly TRBD1 for D (5 bases). Trimming cost V 4 bases and J 4 bases, with 14 bases left between them. CDR1 is SGHAT and CDR2 is FQNNGV in the germline V gene. The CDR3 runs to 15 residues. The CDR3 nucleotides read TGTGCCAGCAGCTCCCCCAGACAGAATTACAATGAGCAGTTCTTC. Residues: CASSSPRQNYNEQFF.

The V gene is TRBV7-9, the J gene TRBJ1-1; D not certain. Trimming cost V 5 bases and J 1 base, with 5 bases left between them. This CDR3 is built from 12 residues. The germline V gene encodes CDR1 SEHNR and CDR2 FQNEAQ (reference sequence). The CDR3 here is CASSPWNTEAFF. The CDR3 DNA follows: TGTGCCAGCAGCCCCTGGAACACTGAAGCTTTCTTT.

V is TRBV18 and J is TRBJ1-5; D uncertain. This CDR3 contains 14 residues. Germline values: CDR1 KGHSH, CDR2 LQKENI. The V and J ends lost 3 bases and 3 bases respectively, with 9 bases between them. The DNA for the CDR3 is TGTGCCAGCTCACCCCGGGAATACAATCAGCCCCAGCATTTT. Translating gives CASSPREYNQPQHF. Drawing the rest from reference TRBV18 and TRBJ1-5, the complete variable domain is NAGVMQNPRHLVRRRGQEARLRCSPMKGHSHVYWYRQLPEEGLKFMVYLQKENIIDESGMPKERFSAEFPKEGPSILRIQQVVRGDSAAYFCASSPREYNQPQHFGDGTRLSIL.

This chain connects TRBV7-8 to TRBJ1-5; D is unclear. This CDR3 has 16 amino acids. Trimming shortened V by 2 bases and J by 3 bases, and 14 bases separated the two germline ends. Per the germline V gene, CDR1 is SGHVS and CDR2 is FQNEAQ. CDR3 bases: TGTGCCAGCAGCTTATCTCCTTTCCAGGACAATCAGCCCCAGCATTTT. It encodes CASSLSPFQDNQPQHF.

V usage is TRBV9 and J usage is TRBJ2-4, with D possibly being TRBD2 (6 bases). Germline CDR1 SGDLS, CDR2 YYNGEE. Trimming removed 0 bases at V and 4 bases at J, with 14 bases between. The CDR3 has 16 residues. The CDR3 region is CASSVVAGKTKNIQYF. In nucleotides, the CDR3 is TGTGCCAGCAGCGTAGTGGCGGGGAAGACTAAAAACATTCAGTACTTC.

The chain combines TRBV11-3 with TRBJ1-1; D is possibly TRBD1 (6 bases). V gave up 3 bases and J gave up 8 bases, with 10 bases separating them. The CDR3 runs 12 residues. From germline, CDR1 is SGHNT and CDR2 YENEEA. CDR3 DNA: TGTGCCAGCAGCTTTCAGGGGACCGAAGCTTTCTTT. Translated: CASSFQGTEAFF.

With respect to this clone: The junction and the germline gene differ at one end; a read error may be behind it. The J gene is TRBJ2-7, the V gene TRBV5-6, with 9 bases aligning to TRBD1. Germline V CDR1 and CDR2: SGHDT, YYEEEE. The CDR3 extends over 14 amino acids. The CDR3 loop is CASSLGQGSYEQYF. The DNA for the CDR3 is TGTGCCAGCAGTTTGGGACAGGGATCCTACGAGCAGTACTTC.

This rearrangement joins TRBV2 to TRBJ2-2; TRBD2 aligns across 9 bases. Unmatched junction bases numbered 8, after V lost 4 bases and J lost 11 bases. This CDR3 is built from 14 residues. From germline, CDR1 is SNHLY and CDR2 FYNNEI. As DNA, the CDR3 is TGTGCCAGCAGTGTTCTACTAGCGGGTCGTGAGCTGTTTTTT. Translating it yields CASSVLLAGRELFF. Full variable domain (outside the CDR3, taken from reference TRBV2 and TRBJ2-2): EPEVTQTPSHQVTQMGQEVILRCVPISNHLYFYWYRQILGQKVEFLVSFYNNEISEKSEIFDDQFSVERPDGSNFTLKIRSTKLEDSAMYFCASSVLLAGRELFFGEGSRLTVL.

The chain couples TRBV2 to TRBJ1-3, with D perhaps TRBD1 (6 bases). Germline CDR1 reads SNHLY; CDR2 reads FYNNEI. This CDR3 is built from 17 residues. V lost 3 bases to trimming and J lost 0 bases, with 15 bases between them. This chain's CDR3 is CASSDQGTYLSGNTIYF. For the CDR3, the DNA is TGTGCCAGCAGTGACCAGGGGACATATCTCTCTGGAAACACCATATATTTT.

The chain joins TRBV7-9 to TRBJ2-1; unclear D gene. Germline V gives CDR1 SEHNR, CDR2 FQNEAQ (reference sequence). The CDR3 is made up of 12 amino acids. V shed 5 bases and J shed 15 bases, with 17 bases lying between them. CDR3: CASSPDSERRFF. Written as DNA, the CDR3 is TGTGCCAGCAGCCCCGACTCGGAGAGGCGGTTCTTC.

The rearrangement links TRBV6-2 or TRBV6-3 to TRBJ1-5, with unresolved D. Germline CDR1 MNHEY, CDR2 SVGEGT. CDR3 size: 12 residues. V was clipped by 0 bases and J by 11 bases, with 8 bases between them. CDR3 region: CASSYSGRSQHF. DNA for the CDR3: TGTGCCAGCAGTTACTCGGGCAGGTCCCAGCATTTT.

CDR3 sequence (DNA): TGTGCCAGCAGTTACGATCGGGGTTCGGCTGAAGCTTTCTTT. Amino acid sequence: CASSYDRGSAEAFF. This rearrangement joins TRBV6-6 to TRBJ1-1, with D uncertain. From germline, CDR1 is MNHNY and CDR2 SVGAGI (reference sequence). Trimming removed 2 bases from V and 6 bases from J, with 13 bases in between. There are 14 residues in the CDR3.

V is TRBV19 and J is TRBJ1-2; TRBD1 is a possible D gene (6 bases). This CDR3 has 11 amino acids. V was cut by 7 bases and J by 4 bases, with 7 bases left in between. Per germline, CDR1 LNHDA and CDR2 SQIVND (reference sequence). The CDR3 DNA reads as TGTGCCAGTATGGACAGCTATGGCTACACCTTC. This codes for CASMDSYGYTF. Based on the CDR3 plus reference TRBV19 and TRBJ1-2, the full variable domain is DGGITQSPKYLFRKEGQNVTLSCEQNLNHDAMYWYRQDPGQGLRLIYYSQIVNDFQKGDIAEGYSVSREKKESFPLTVTSAQKNPTAFYLCASMDSYGYTFGSGTRLTVV.

This rearrangement joins TRBV29-1 to TRBJ1-2; tentative D call: TRBD1 (6 bases). Germline CDR1 reads SQVTM; CDR2 reads ANQGSEA. The CDR3 covers 15 residues. V dropped 6 bases and J dropped 4 bases, with 21 bases sitting between them. The CDR3 DNA sequence: TGCAGCGTCTCCACATCTGGGGGCGGTGGCTATGGCTACACCTTC. Translation gives CSVSTSGGGGYGYTF.

The V gene is TRBV2, the J gene TRBJ1-2; 7 bases agree with TRBD1. Per the germline V gene, CDR1 is SNHLY and CDR2 is FYNNEI. After removal of 6 bases from V and 10 bases from J, the junction contained 8 bases not matched to a gene. This CDR3 region has 12 residues. Here the CDR3 DNA reads TGTGCCAGCAGCGAGGGGGCGTGGGACTACACCTTC. Encoded protein: CASSEGAWDYTF.

The genes are TRBV19 and TRBJ2-1, with TRBD2 identical over 13 bases. J was trimmed by 4 bases and V by 5 bases; bases with no gene match: 8. The germline V gene encodes CDR1 LNHDA and CDR2 SQIVND (reference sequence). There are 17 residues in the CDR3. For the CDR3, the DNA is TGTGCCAGTAGTCGCCTCGGACTAGCGGGGGCATACAATGAGCAGTTCTTC. Its protein product is CASSRLGLAGAYNEQFF.

The chain has TRBV28 and TRBJ1-1; 8 nucleotides line up with TRBD1. V dropped 4 bases and J dropped 6; count of bases not matched to a gene: 7. This CDR3 is built from 14 residues. Germline CDR1 is MDHEN and CDR2 is SYDVKM. In nucleotides, the CDR3 is TGTGCCAGCAGTTCCGGACAGGGTTGGGCTGAAGCTTTCTTT. It codes for CASSSGQGWAEAFF.

The chain is built from TRBV28 and TRBJ1-2; a possible D gene is TRBD1 (6 bases). Germline CDR1 is MDHEN and CDR2 is SYDVKM. V was trimmed by 2 bases and J by 4 bases, leaving 14 bases between them. This CDR3 has 15 amino acids. The CDR3 DNA sequence: TGTGCCAGCAGTTTACAGGGCAGGGGCTCCTATGGCTACACCTTC. As protein: CASSLQGRGSYGYTF.

V gene TRBV6-1 combines with J gene TRBJ1-2; 9 bases line up with TRBD1. The CDR3 runs 15 residues. After removal of 3 bases from V and 8 bases from J, the junction contained 10 bases not matched to a gene. Germline-derived CDR1 and CDR2 are MNHNS and SASEGT. CDR3 region: CASSDPGQGLEGYTF. The CDR3, as DNA: TGTGCCAGCAGTGACCCGGGACAGGGCTTGGAAGGCTACACCTTC.

This chain joins TRBV29-1 and TRBJ1-1; D unclear. This CDR3 contains 11 residues. The V gene's germline CDR1 is SQVTM and CDR2 ANQGSEA. Trimming pared 7 bases from V and 5 bases from J, leaving 11 bases between. The CDR3 sequence is CSALWETEAFF. For the CDR3, the DNA is TGCAGCGCTCTATGGGAGACTGAAGCTTTCTTT.

The V call is TRBV11-2, the J call TRBJ1-6; D unclear. This CDR3 comprises 11 residues. Trimming took off 5 bases at V and 7 bases at J, with 3 bases between the two ends. Germline CDR1 reads SGHAT; CDR2 reads FQNNGV. The CDR3: CASSRNSPLHF. The CDR3 bases are TGTGCCAGCAGCCGGAATTCACCCCTCCACTTT.

As regards this clone: One end of the junction is discordant with germline, which a read error may explain. The rearrangement links TRBV5-1 to TRBJ2-3; TRBD2 matches 7 bases. Per germline, CDR1 SGHRS and CDR2 YFSETQ. The length of the CDR3 is 15 residues. The CDR3 spells CVSSFVAGEGDTQYF. In nucleotides, the CDR3 is TGCGTCAGCAGCTTCGTCGCGGGAGAAGGTGATACGCAGTATTTT.

The count of this clone is one. The chain uses TRBV6-2 or TRBV6-3 and TRBJ2-1; D gene unclear. V lost 6 bases and J 10 bases, leaving 16 bases between the germline ends. CDR1 and CDR2 from the germline V gene are MNHEY and SVGEGT. The CDR3 spans 13 residues. DNA for the CDR3: TGTGCCAGCAGGCCTATCCACGTGGAGGAGCAGTTCTTC. This sequence encodes CASRPIHVEEQFF.

The chain uses TRBV5-6 and TRBJ1-5; D is possibly TRBD1 (5 bases). This CDR3 has 16 residues. V was shortened by 2 bases and J by 6 bases, with 18 bases between the two germline ends. Germline V gene data show CDR1 as SGHDT and CDR2 as YYEEEE. The DNA for the CDR3 is TGTGCCAGCAGCTTCGCTGGGCAGGGAAAGAGTCAGCCCCAGCATTTT. Residues: CASSFAGQGKSQPQHF.

The V gene is TRBV7-2, the J gene TRBJ1-6, with D possibly being TRBD1 (6 bases). In germline, CDR1 is SGHTA, CDR2 FQGNSA. The germline V and J ends were trimmed by 1 base and 6 bases, with 10 bases remaining between them. CDR3 length: 15 amino acids. The CDR3 nucleotides read TGTGCCAGCAGCTTAGGCGGGGGCAGTAATTCACCCCTCCACTTT. It specifies CASSLGGGSNSPLHF. The whole variable domain, filled in from reference TRBV7-2 and TRBJ1-6, reads GAGVSQSPSNKVTEKGKDVELRCDPISGHTALYWYRQSLGQGLEFLIYFQGNSAPDKSGLPSDRFSAERTGGSVSTLTIQRTQQEDSAVYLCASSLGGGSNSPLHFGNGTRLTVT.

The rearrangement uses TRBV11-2 and TRBJ2-1, with unresolved D. V gave up 0 bases and J gave up 7 bases, with 4 bases separating them. Germline CDR1 and CDR2: SGHAT and FQNNGV. This CDR3 region has 12 residues. The CDR3 sequence: CASSLDLNEQFF. Here the CDR3 DNA reads TGTGCCAGCAGCTTAGATCTAAATGAGCAGTTCTTC.

The CDR3 region is CASRRHAGDGYTF. CDR3 nucleotides: TGTGCCAGCAGGCGACACGCAGGGGATGGCTACACCTTC. J is TRBJ1-2 and V is TRBV27, with D possibly TRBD1 on 6 matching bases. The germline gives CDR1 MNHEY, CDR2 SMNVEV (reference sequence). The germline V and J ends were trimmed by 6 bases and 6 bases, with 14 bases remaining between them. The CDR3 has 13 residues.